The 23 T cell receptor beta chains given below trace back to one sample, sequenced in a study of CD8+CD57+ T cells in acquired aplastic anemia. TCR beta VDJ and CDR3 were profiled, and genomic DNA was the template. One entry per CDR3 protein, called by TCRdb with MiXCR from the reads. This sample has about 210,000 distinct CDR3 sequences, with 61% found just once. The material sequenced was sorted CD4+, CD8+, or CD8+CD57+ T cells (not recorded which) from PBMCs. Source of these receptors: a human donor in good health.

The sample holds a few counts of this clonotype. The chain uses TRBV5-8 and TRBJ2-7, with D unclear. The CDR3 loop spans 14 amino acids. The V gene lost 1 base and the J gene lost 1 base, with 9 bases spanning the gap. The germline gives CDR1 SGHTS, CDR2 YDEGEE. This CDR3 is CASSLIQSSYEQYF. CDR3 sequence (DNA): TGTGCCAGCAGCTTGATACAGTCTTCCTACGAGCAGTACTTC.

The rearrangement joins TRBV7-2 to TRBJ2-1; no clear D. From germline, CDR1 is SGHTA and CDR2 FQGNSA. The V end lost 1 base, the J end lost 11 bases, and 9 bases lay between the germline ends. This CDR3 has 12 amino acids. The CDR3 loop is CASSLGVGKQFF. As DNA, the CDR3 is TGTGCCAGCAGCTTAGGAGTCGGAAAGCAGTTCTTC.

The chain links TRBV20-1 to TRBJ2-7, with D perhaps being TRBD1 or TRBD2 (6 bases each). Trimming pared 6 bases from V and 0 bases from J, leaving 18 bases between. The CDR3 length is 15 residues. The germline gives CDR1 DFQATT, CDR2 SNEGSKA (reference sequence). The CDR3 nucleotides read TGCAGTGCCGCCCGGAGGGGGAGGTTCTCCTACGAGCAGTACTTC. It codes for CSAARRGRFSYEQYF.

In nucleotides, the CDR3 is TGTGCCAGCAGCTTAGCTCGGGGGAGCGAGCAGTACTTC. It encodes CASSLARGSEQYF. V and J are TRBV7-6 and TRBJ2-7, with a weak D call TRBD2 (6 bases). V shed 0 bases and J shed 6 bases, with 9 bases lying between them. Germline V gene lookup returns CDR1 SGHVS and CDR2 FNYEAQ. The CDR3 extends over 13 amino acids.

The V gene is TRBV20-1, the J gene TRBJ1-2, with D uncertain. CDR3 length: 13 residues. V lost 3 bases to trimming and J lost 0 bases, with 8 bases between them. Germline V gene sequence: CDR1 DFQATT, CDR2 SNEGSKA (reference sequence). The CDR3 DNA reads as TGCAGTGCTAGGGGTGGGACTAACTATGGCTACACCTTC. Residues: CSARGGTNYGYTF.

This clonotype was counted many times. The CDR3 does not close with the conserved phenylalanine or tryptophan, likely indicating a read error. The rearrangement joins TRBV5-1 to TRBJ2-6; no clear D. Trimming took off 4 bases at V and 4 bases at J, with 18 bases between the two ends. The CDR3 covers 17 residues. The germline V gene encodes CDR1 SGHRS and CDR2 YFSETQ. CDR3 coding DNA: TGCGCCAGCAGCGGCCTACTTACAGACACAGGGGCCAACGTCCTGACTTCC. Protein product: CASSGLLTDTGANVLTS.

A note on this clonotype: The junction differs from germline at one of its ends, possibly a read error. This chain joins TRBV5-4 and TRBJ1-2; 9 bases are shared with TRBD1. This CDR3 is 15 amino acids long. Germline assignment: CDR1 SGHNT and CDR2 YYREEE (reference sequence). CDR3 protein: CASSLDGGTGNGYTF. The CDR3 region has the DNA TGCGCCAGCAGCTTGGACGGGGGGACAGGGAATGGCTACACCTTC.

This clonotype was counted many times. The chain's CDR3 is CASSLGTTGSHYNEQFF. DNA of the CDR3: TGTGCCAGCAGCTTAGGAACTACAGGGAGTCACTACAATGAGCAGTTCTTC. The chain has TRBV7-2 and TRBJ2-1; maybe TRBD1 (6 bases). Per the germline V gene, CDR1 is SGHTA and CDR2 is FQGNSA. The CDR3 consists of 17 residues. Trimming pared 1 base from V and 3 bases from J, leaving 16 bases between.

The chain joins TRBV14 to TRBJ1-1, with D possibly matching TRBD1 (5 bases). V gave up 8 bases and J gave up 4 bases, with 14 bases separating them. The CDR3 covers 13 residues. CDR1 and CDR2 (germline): SGHDN, FVKESK. The CDR3 DNA is TGTGCCAGCGGGGGTGGAGGGGCCACTGAAGCTTTCTTT. Translated: CASGGGGATEAFF.

V gene TRBV19 combines with J gene TRBJ1-2, with TRBD1 matching 8 bases. The J segment lost 4 bases and the V segment lost 4 bases, leaving 11 bases of the junction unmatched. Per germline, CDR1 LNHDA and CDR2 SQIVND (reference sequence). The CDR3 consists of 16 residues. CDR3 region: CASSSTATGGTYGYTF. Written as DNA, the CDR3 is TGTGCCAGTAGTAGTACCGCCACAGGGGGGACCTATGGCTACACCTTC.

This clonotype has at least ten counts. The rearrangement joins TRBV7-8 to TRBJ1-4; 8 nucleotides line up with TRBD1. CDR3 size: 15 residues. Germline loops: CDR1 SGHVS, CDR2 FQNEAQ. After removal of 5 bases from V and 5 bases from J, the junction contained 7 bases not matched to a gene. For the CDR3, the DNA is TGTGCCAGCAGCCCCCCGACAGGGGAAAATGAAAAACTGTTTTTT. Translation: CASSPPTGENEKLFF.

This clonotype was seen ten or more times. The rearrangement uses TRBV30 and TRBJ2-7; D possibly corresponds to TRBD2 (6 bases). Germline V gene sequence: CDR1 GTSNPN, CDR2 SVGIG (reference sequence). V lost 1 base and J 3 bases, leaving 10 bases between the germline ends. This CDR3 contains 13 residues. For the CDR3, the DNA is TGTGCCTGGAGTGCGGGGGTCGGCTACGAGCAGTACTTC. Translation: CAWSAGVGYEQYF.

The chain employs TRBV2 and TRBJ2-6, with D maybe TRBD1 (5 bases). The V and J ends lost 7 bases and 4 bases respectively, with 8 bases between them. The CDR3 loop spans 13 amino acids. Germline loops: CDR1 SNHLY, CDR2 FYNNEI. CDR3 protein: CASTGAGANVLTF. In nucleotides, the CDR3 is TGTGCCAGCACTGGGGCAGGGGCCAACGTCCTGACTTTC. Combining the CDR3 with reference TRBV2 and TRBJ2-6 gives the whole variable domain EPEVTQTPSHQVTQMGQEVILRCVPISNHLYFYWYRQILGQKVEFLVSFYNNEISEKSEIFDDQFSVERPDGSNFTLKIRSTKLEDSAMYFCASTGAGANVLTFGAGSRLTVL.

This clonotype came up many times. The CDR3 spells CASTPWLGNEKLFF. The CDR3 DNA reads TGTGCCAGTACCCCCTGGTTGGGTAATGAAAAACTGTTTTTT. The J gene is TRBJ1-4, the V gene TRBV19; D ambiguous. The V and J ends lost 7 bases and 4 bases respectively, with 13 bases between them. This CDR3 spans 14 amino acids. Germline CDR1 LNHDA, CDR2 SQIVND (reference sequence).

The CDR3 DNA reads as TGTGCCAGCAGCCCCGCCAGAGTAGCGGGACGAAACACCGGGGAGCTGTTTTTT. It is translated as CASSPARVAGRNTGELFF. This chain connects TRBV14 to TRBJ2-2, with 8 positions matching TRBD2. This CDR3 is 18 amino acids long. The germline gives CDR1 SGHDN, CDR2 FVKESK. With V trimmed by 4 bases and J by 2 bases, 12 bases remained unmatched.

This clonotype was detected only a few times. The chain employs TRBV7-8 and TRBJ1-1, with 12 nucleotides matching TRBD1. The CDR3 consists of 13 residues. Germline loops: CDR1 SGHVS, CDR2 FQNEAQ. V shed 1 base, J shed 11 bases, and the junction held 2 bases outside the gene matches. The CDR3, as DNA: TGTGCCAGCAGCTTAGAGGGACAGGGGGCGGCTTTCTTT. This gives the protein CASSLEGQGAAFF.

This chain links TRBV2 with TRBJ1-2; D not certain. Germline CDR1 and CDR2: SNHLY and FYNNEI. There are 15 residues in the CDR3. Trimming took off 8 bases at V and 0 bases at J, with 16 bases between the two ends. The CDR3 sequence is CASVDFVGANYGYTF. In DNA, the CDR3 is TGTGCCAGCGTAGACTTTGTCGGGGCTAACTATGGCTACACCTTC. Full variable domain (remainder filled in from reference TRBV2 and TRBJ1-2): EPEVTQTPSHQVTQMGQEVILRCVPISNHLYFYWYRQILGQKVEFLVSFYNNEISEKSEIFDDQFSVERPDGSNFTLKIRSTKLEDSAMYFCASVDFVGANYGYTFGSGTRLTVV.

The chain joins TRBV19 to TRBJ2-7; D is tentatively TRBD1 or TRBD2 (6 bases each). The CDR3 spans 13 residues. V was trimmed by 4 bases and J by 2 bases, leaving 9 bases between them. The germline V gene has CDR1 LNHDA and CDR2 SQIVND (reference sequence). CDR3 DNA sequence: TGTGCCAGTAGTACGGGGGCGCCCTACGAGCAGTACTTC. Amino acid sequence: CASSTGAPYEQYF.

Regarding this clonotype: A much more abundant neighbour one base away suggests this may be a read error. V is TRBV20-1 and J is TRBJ2-5; a weak D match, TRBD1 (7 bases). V shed 2 bases and J shed 5 bases, with 12 bases lying between them. The CDR3 is 13 residues long. Germline-derived CDR1 and CDR2 are DFQATT and SNEGSKA (reference sequence). DNA of the CDR3: TGCAGTGCTAGAAGACTAGGGGGCGAGACCCAGTACTTC. Its protein product is CSARRLGGETQYF.

The rearrangement joins TRBV7-3 to TRBJ2-7; 7 nucleotides align to TRBD2. J lost 3 bases, V lost 5 bases, and 10 bases had no gene match. CDR3 length equals 15 residues. The germline gives CDR1 SGHTA, CDR2 FQGTGA. The CDR3 protein is CASSQAGRRGYEQYF. CDR3 sequence (DNA): TGTGCCAGCAGCCAAGCGGGGCGGAGGGGCTACGAGCAGTACTTC.

The gene calls are TRBV10-3 and TRBJ2-1; weak D call: TRBD2 (5 bases). Looked up from germline, CDR1 is ENHRY and CDR2 is SYGVKD. This CDR3 spans 14 amino acids. The ends were cut back, 3 bases at V and 8 bases at J, with 14 bases in the middle. The CDR3 protein is CAISDTRAMHEQFF. The CDR3 coding sequence is TGTGCCATCAGTGACACTAGGGCCATGCATGAGCAGTTCTTC.

This clonotype occurred once. The genes are TRBV20-1 and TRBJ2-3; 9 bases are a match to TRBD1. The CDR3 is 13 residues long. Looked up from germline, CDR1 is DFQATT and CDR2 is SNEGSKA (reference sequence). The CDR3 region has the DNA TGCAGCCTTGGGGACAGGGACACAGATACGCAGTATTTT. It is translated as CSLGDRDTDTQYF.

This chain links TRBV15 with TRBJ1-5; 8 nucleotides agree with TRBD1. The CDR3 has 16 residues. Trimming removed 4 bases from V and 7 bases from J; junction bases left unmatched: 12. CDR1 and CDR2 from the germline V gene are LNHNV and YYDKDF (reference sequence). The CDR3 sequence: CATSKGITGGTQPQHF. The CDR3 DNA sequence: TGTGCCACCAGCAAAGGAATTACAGGGGGGACGCAGCCCCAGCATTTT.